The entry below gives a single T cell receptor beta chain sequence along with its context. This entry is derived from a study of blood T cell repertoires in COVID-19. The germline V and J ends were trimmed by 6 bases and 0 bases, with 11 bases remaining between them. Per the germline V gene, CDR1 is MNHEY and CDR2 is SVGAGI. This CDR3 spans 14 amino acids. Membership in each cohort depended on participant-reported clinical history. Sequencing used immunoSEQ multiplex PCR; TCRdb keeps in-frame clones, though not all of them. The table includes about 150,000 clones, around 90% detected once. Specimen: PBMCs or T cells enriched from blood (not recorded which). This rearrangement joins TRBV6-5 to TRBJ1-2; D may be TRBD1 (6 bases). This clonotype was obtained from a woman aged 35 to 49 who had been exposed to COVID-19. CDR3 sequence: CASRRDNTNYGYTF. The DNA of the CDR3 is TGTGCCAGCAGGAGGGACAACACTAACTATGGCTACACCTTC.